One and the same sample provided the 9 T cell receptor beta chains below, sequenced in a study of cytomegalovirus exposure and HLA in healthy donors. Vbeta (60) and Jbeta (13) primers were used in the PCR. The table came from immunoSEQ multiplex PCR; TCRdb's copy has only in-frame clones and leaves some out. The sample yields about 170,000 clones, approximately 81% seen once. Sequencing was done on a sample of PBMCs. The receptor set was obtained from a young man in good health and CMV-seropositive.

This clone was detected a few times. The gene calls are TRBV11-2 and TRBJ1-3; 10 bases align to TRBD1. The CDR3 is 14 amino acids. Germline values: CDR1 SGHAT, CDR2 FQNNGV. V lost 5 bases and J lost 8; bases outside the gene matches: 6. The CDR3 DNA sequence: TGTGCCAGCAGCCTCCCTGGACAGGGGGACACCATATATTTT. This encodes CASSLPGQGDTIYF.

This chain joins TRBV7-8 and TRBJ1-2; TRBD1 is a possible D gene (5 bases). CDR3 length equals 15 residues. Germline CDR1 reads SGHVS; CDR2 reads FQNEAQ. The V end lost 5 bases, the J end lost 6 bases, and 19 bases lay between the germline ends. The CDR3 loop reads CASSPSGGRVNGYTF. The DNA of the CDR3 is TGTGCCAGCAGCCCATCGGGGGGTAGGGTGAATGGCTACACCTTC.

The chain recombines TRBV6-4 with TRBJ1-5, with D hard to call. Trimming removed 5 bases from V and 4 bases from J, with 3 bases in between. The CDR3 spans 11 residues. Germline values: CDR1 MRHNA, CDR2 SNTAGT. The CDR3 sequence is CASSPNQPQHF. CDR3 DNA: TGTGCCAGCAGTCCGAATCAGCCCCAGCATTTT.

This clone was seen more than once but under ten times. The rearrangement links TRBV4-1 to TRBJ2-3, with D unclear. The CDR3 consists of 14 residues. V gave up 1 base and J gave up 4 bases, with 9 bases separating them. CDR1 is MGHRA and CDR2 is YSYEKL in the germline V gene. Here the CDR3 DNA reads TGCGCCAGCAGCCAAGGTGGAGTGCCAGATACGCAGTATTTT. Translated, it gives CASSQGGVPDTQYF.

This clone was detected only once. The genes are TRBV27 and TRBJ1-5; D is perhaps TRBD1 (6 bases). The germline V gene has CDR1 MNHEY and CDR2 SMNVEV (reference sequence). This CDR3 has 16 residues. The germline V and J ends were trimmed by 5 bases and 2 bases, with 16 bases remaining between them. The CDR3 DNA reads as TGTGCCAGCAGTCCCGGTCCAGGGGCGGGCAATCAGCCCCAGCATTTT. Its protein is CASSPGPGAGNQPQHF.

The chain joins TRBV27 to TRBJ2-1, with D unclear. The germline V and J ends were trimmed by 0 bases and 4 bases, with 7 bases remaining between them. The CDR3 covers 14 residues. Looked up from germline, CDR1 is MNHEY and CDR2 is SMNVEV (reference sequence). CDR3 DNA sequence: TGTGCCAGCAGTTTATCTGGCAGGTACAATGAGCAGTTCTTC. The encoded protein is CASSLSGRYNEQFF.

The rearrangement uses TRBV9 and TRBJ2-1; 13 bases are shared with TRBD2. The CDR3 covers 16 residues. V dropped 3 bases and J dropped 6; count of bases not matched to a gene: 6. The germline gives CDR1 SGDLS, CDR2 YYNGEE. DNA for the CDR3: TGTGCCAGCAGCGGCCAACTAGCGGGGGGGCCCAATGAGCAGTTCTTC. Residues: CASSGQLAGGPNEQFF.

The CDR3 DNA reads as TGTGCCAGTAGTGGGGGGGGAGAGACCCAGTACTTC. Its translation is CASSGGGETQYF. The V and J genes are TRBV19 and TRBJ2-5, with 7 nucleotides matching TRBD2. V lost 5 bases and J lost 4; bases outside the gene matches: 1. CDR1 and CDR2 from the germline V gene are LNHDA and SQIVND (reference sequence). The CDR3 is 12 amino acids.

V and J are TRBV7-9 and TRBJ1-1; D unresolved. The ends were cut back, 6 bases at V and 8 bases at J, with 13 bases in the middle. Germline assignment: CDR1 SEHNR and CDR2 FQNEAQ (reference sequence). CDR3 length: 12 residues. CDR3 coding DNA: TGTGCCAGCAGGTTAAGTTCGGGAGAAGCTTTCTTT. Translated, it gives CASRLSSGEAFF.